One sample yielded the 2 T cell receptor beta chains listed below, sequenced in a study of cytotoxic CD8 clonotypes in ibrutinib-treated CLL. Data came from immunoSEQ multiplex PCR; TCRdb stores just in-frame clones and leaves some out. Of nearly 25,000 clones in the sample, roughly 71% were seen once. Sequencing was performed on PBMCs, taken after 12 months of ibrutinib treatment. The source is a human donor with chronic lymphocytic leukemia.

This clone was counted between two and nine times. V usage is TRBV7-6 and J usage is TRBJ2-2; D not certain. Trimming shortened V by 2 bases and J by 5 bases, and 3 bases separated the two germline ends. The CDR3 is 12 residues long. The germline V gene encodes CDR1 SGHVS and CDR2 FNYEAQ. CDR3 sequence reads: CASSLLTGELFF. The CDR3 DNA is TGTGCCAGCAGCTTATTGACCGGGGAGCTGTTTTTT.

This chain connects TRBV6-5 to TRBJ2-6; D unresolved. The CDR3 has 14 residues. In germline, CDR1 is MNHEY, CDR2 SVGAGI. V lost 2 bases to trimming and J lost 1 base, with 3 bases between them. The DNA of the CDR3 is TGTGCCAGCAGTTACGGATCTGGGGCCAACGTCCTGACTTTC. It codes for CASSYGSGANVLTF.